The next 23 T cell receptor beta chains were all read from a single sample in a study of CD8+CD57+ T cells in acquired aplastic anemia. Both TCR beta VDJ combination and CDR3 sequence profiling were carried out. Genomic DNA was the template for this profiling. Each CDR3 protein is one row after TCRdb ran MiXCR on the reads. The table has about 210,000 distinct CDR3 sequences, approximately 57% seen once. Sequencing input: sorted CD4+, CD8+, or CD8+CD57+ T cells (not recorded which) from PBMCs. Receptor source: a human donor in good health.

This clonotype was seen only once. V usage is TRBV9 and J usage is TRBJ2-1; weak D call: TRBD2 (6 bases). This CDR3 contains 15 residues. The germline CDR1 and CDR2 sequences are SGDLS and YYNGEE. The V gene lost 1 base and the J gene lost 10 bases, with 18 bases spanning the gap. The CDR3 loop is CASSVTPARGEEQFF. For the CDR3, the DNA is TGTGCCAGCAGCGTAACGCCCGCCCGCGGGGAGGAGCAGTTCTTC. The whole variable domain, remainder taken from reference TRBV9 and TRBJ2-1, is DSGVTQTPKHLITATGQRVTLRCSPRSGDLSVYWYQQSLDQGLQFLIQYYNGEERAKGNILERFSAQQFPDLHSELNLSSLELGDSALYFCASSVTPARGEEQFFGPGTRLTVL.

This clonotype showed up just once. CDR3 nucleotides: TGCAGTGCTAGCGGGGACCCCGAGCGGGTGGATACGCAGTATTTT. Translated: CSASGDPERVDTQYF. This sequence joins TRBV20-1 and TRBJ2-3; TRBD2 is a possible D gene (6 bases). This CDR3 has 15 residues. Germline CDR1 and CDR2: DFQATT and SNEGSKA (reference sequence). Trimming removed 3 bases from V and 6 bases from J, with 19 bases in between.

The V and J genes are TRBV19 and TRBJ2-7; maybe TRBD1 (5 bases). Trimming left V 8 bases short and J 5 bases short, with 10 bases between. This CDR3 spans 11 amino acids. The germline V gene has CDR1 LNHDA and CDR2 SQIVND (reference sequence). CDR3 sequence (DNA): TGTGCCAGTTCCAGGGCAGACGAGCAGTACTTC. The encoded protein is CASSRADEQYF.

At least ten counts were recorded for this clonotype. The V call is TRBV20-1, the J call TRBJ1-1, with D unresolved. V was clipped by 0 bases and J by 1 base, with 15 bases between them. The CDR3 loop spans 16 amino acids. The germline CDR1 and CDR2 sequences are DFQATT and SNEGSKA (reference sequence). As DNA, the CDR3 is TGCAGTGCTAGAGATATCGAGGGAATAGCGAACACTGAAGCTTTCTTT. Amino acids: CSARDIEGIANTEAFF.

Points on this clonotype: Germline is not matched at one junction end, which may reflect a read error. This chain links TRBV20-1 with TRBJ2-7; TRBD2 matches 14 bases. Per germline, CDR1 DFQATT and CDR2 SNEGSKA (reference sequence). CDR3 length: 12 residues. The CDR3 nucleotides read TGCAGTGCTGCGGGACTAGCGGGGGCCTCCAACTTC. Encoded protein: CSAAGLAGASNF.

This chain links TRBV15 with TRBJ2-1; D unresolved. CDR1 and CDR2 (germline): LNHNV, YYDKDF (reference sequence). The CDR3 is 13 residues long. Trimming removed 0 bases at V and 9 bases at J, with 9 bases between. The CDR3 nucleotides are TGTGCCACCAGCAGAGATGGGTCGGGTGAGCAGTTCTTC. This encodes CATSRDGSGEQFF. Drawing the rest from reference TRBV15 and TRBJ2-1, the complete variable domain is DAMVIQNPRYQVTQFGKPVTLSCSQTLNHNVMYWYQQKSSQAPKLLFHYYDKDFNNEADTPDNFQSRRPNTSFCFLDIRSPGLGDTAMYLCATSRDGSGEQFFGPGTRLTVL.

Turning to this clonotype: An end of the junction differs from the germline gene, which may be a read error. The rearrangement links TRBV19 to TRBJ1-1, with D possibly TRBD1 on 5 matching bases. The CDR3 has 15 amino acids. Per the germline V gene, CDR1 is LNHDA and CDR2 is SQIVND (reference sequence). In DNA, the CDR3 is TGTGCCAGTAGTATCGGGGCAGGGCGAGGTACTGAAGATTTCTTT. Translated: CASSIGAGRGTEDFF.

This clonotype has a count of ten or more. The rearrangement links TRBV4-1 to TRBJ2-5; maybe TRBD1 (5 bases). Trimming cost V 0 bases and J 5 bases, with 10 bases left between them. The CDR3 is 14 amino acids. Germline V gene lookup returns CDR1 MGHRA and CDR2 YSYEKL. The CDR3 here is CASSQDWGGETQYF. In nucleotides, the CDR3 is TGCGCCAGCAGCCAAGACTGGGGCGGTGAGACCCAGTACTTC.

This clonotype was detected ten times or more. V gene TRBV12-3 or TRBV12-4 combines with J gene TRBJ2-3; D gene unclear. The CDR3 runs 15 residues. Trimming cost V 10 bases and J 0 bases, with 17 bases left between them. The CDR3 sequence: CATRFQPFSTDTQYF. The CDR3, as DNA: TGTGCCACCAGGTTTCAGCCTTTTAGCACAGATACGCAGTATTTT.

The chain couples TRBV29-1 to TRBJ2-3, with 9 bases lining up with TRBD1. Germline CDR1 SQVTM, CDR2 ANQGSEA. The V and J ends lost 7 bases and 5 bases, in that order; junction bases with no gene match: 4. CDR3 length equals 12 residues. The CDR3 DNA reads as TGCAGCGCCGGGACAGGGATAGATACGCAGTATTTT. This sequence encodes CSAGTGIDTQYF.

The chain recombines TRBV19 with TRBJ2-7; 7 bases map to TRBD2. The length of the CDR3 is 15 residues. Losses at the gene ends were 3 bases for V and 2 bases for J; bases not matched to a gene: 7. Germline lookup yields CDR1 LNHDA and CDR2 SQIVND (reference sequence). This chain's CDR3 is CASSIAPGGTYEQYF. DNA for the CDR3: TGTGCCAGTAGTATCGCGCCCGGGGGGACCTACGAGCAGTACTTC.

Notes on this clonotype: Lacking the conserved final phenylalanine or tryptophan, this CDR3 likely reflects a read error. As DNA, the CDR3 is TGTGCCAGCAGCTCGGGACTAGATCTTATTTGGTCGGCAGATGCGCAGTATTCT. Amino acids: CASSSGLDLIWSADAQYS. The rearrangement links TRBV7-6 to TRBJ2-3; 8 bases map to TRBD2. This CDR3 has 18 residues. CDR1 is SGHVS, CDR2 FNYEAQ, per germline.

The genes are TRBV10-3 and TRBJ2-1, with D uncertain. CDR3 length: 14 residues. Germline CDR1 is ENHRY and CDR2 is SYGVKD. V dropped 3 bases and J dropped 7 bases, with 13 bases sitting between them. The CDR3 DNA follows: TGTGCCATCAGTGAAGAGATGGTTGGGAATGAGCAGTTCTTC. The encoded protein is CAISEEMVGNEQFF.

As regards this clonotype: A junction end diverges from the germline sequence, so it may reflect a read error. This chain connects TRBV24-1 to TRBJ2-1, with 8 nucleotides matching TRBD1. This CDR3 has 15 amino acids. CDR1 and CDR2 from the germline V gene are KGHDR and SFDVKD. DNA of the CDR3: TGTGCCATCAGTGTATACGGACAGGGTTACAATGAGCAGTTCTTC. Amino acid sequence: CAISVYGQGYNEQFF.

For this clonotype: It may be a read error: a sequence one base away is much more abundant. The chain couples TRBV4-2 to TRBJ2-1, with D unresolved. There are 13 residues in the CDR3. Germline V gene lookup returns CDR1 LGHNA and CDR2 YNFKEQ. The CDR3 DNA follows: TGTGCCAGCCGCCAATTCTCCTACAATGAGCAGTTCTTC. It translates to CASRQFSYNEQFF.

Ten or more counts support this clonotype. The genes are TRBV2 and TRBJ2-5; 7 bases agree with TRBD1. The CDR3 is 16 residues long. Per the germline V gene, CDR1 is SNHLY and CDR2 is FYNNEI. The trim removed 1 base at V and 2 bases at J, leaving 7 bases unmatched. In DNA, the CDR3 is TGTGCCAGCAGTGAAGGGACAGGATGGAAACAAGAGACCCAGTACTTC. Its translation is CASSEGTGWKQETQYF.

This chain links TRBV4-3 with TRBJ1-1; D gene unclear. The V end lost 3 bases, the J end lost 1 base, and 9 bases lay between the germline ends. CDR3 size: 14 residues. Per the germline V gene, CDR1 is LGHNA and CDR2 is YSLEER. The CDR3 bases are TGCGCCAGCAGCCACCAGGCGAAGAACACTGAAGCTTTCTTT. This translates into CASSHQAKNTEAFF.

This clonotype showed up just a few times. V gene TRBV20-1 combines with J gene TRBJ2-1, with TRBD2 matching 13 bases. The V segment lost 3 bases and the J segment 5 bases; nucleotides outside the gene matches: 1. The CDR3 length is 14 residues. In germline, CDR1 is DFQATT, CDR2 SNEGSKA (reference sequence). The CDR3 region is CSARGLAGNNEQFF. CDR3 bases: TGCAGTGCTAGGGGACTAGCGGGGAACAATGAGCAGTTCTTC.

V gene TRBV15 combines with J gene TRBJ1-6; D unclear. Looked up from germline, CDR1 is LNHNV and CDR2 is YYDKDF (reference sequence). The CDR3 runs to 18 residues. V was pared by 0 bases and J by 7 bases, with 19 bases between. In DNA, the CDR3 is TGTGCCACCAGCAGAGATGGAACCCCGGAGACTGACAATTCACCCCTCCACTTT. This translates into CATSRDGTPETDNSPLHF.

The CDR3, as DNA: TGTGCCACAAGACAGACCTACGAGCAGTACTTC. Translated: CATRQTYEQYF. This chain connects TRBV2 to TRBJ2-7, with a possible D match to TRBD1 (5 bases). The CDR3 is 11 residues long. CDR1 is SNHLY, CDR2 FYNNEI, per germline. Trimming cost V 10 bases and J 2 bases, with 9 bases left between them.

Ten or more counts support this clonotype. The chain's CDR3 is CAISESIREGTEAFF. The CDR3 region has the DNA TGTGCCATCAGTGAGTCAATTCGGGAGGGAACTGAAGCTTTCTTT. The chain couples TRBV10-3 to TRBJ1-1; D gene unclear. Germline CDR1 and CDR2: ENHRY and SYGVKD. Trimming took off 0 bases at V and 5 bases at J, with 13 bases between the two ends. This CDR3 spans 15 amino acids.

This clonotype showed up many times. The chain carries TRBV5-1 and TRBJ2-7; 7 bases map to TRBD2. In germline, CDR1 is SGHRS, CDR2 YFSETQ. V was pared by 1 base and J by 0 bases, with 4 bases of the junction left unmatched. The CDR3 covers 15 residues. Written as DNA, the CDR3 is TGCGCCAGCAGCTTGAGCGGGACTGACTCCTACGAGCAGTACTTC. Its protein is CASSLSGTDSYEQYF.

The CDR3 is CASSLVREGPNEQFF. CDR3 DNA sequence: TGTGCCAGCAGCTTAGTTCGGGAGGGCCCCAATGAGCAGTTCTTC. The chain recombines TRBV7-3 with TRBJ2-1, with TRBD2 matching 8 bases. The CDR3 is 15 amino acids. The germline V gene encodes CDR1 SGHTA and CDR2 FQGTGA. J gave up 6 bases and V 2 bases, and 6 bases lay outside the gene matches.